One TCR beta chain is described in this entry. Trimming took 1 base from V and 7 from J, leaving 14 bases between them. The CDR3 contains 15 residues. CDR1 MGHDK and CDR2 SYGVNS come from the germline V gene. The data were obtained in a study of CD8 T cells in Susac syndrome. An amount of RNA that ranged from about 0.45 to 1 ug was reverse transcribed with random hexamers. The amplification used immunoSEQ multiplex PCR on TCR beta CDR3; it spanned 54 Vbeta and 13 Jbeta. TCRdb itself ran the immunoSEQ multiplex PCR reads through MiXCR, one entry per CDR3 protein. The sample includes around 160,000 distinct CDR3 sequences, about 93% of them seen just once.

The chain uses TRBV25-1 and TRBJ1-5; a weak D match, TRBD1 (5 bases). This receptor was obtained from a human donor in good health. What was sequenced was CD4+ T cells from PBMCs. The CDR3 here is CASSESGGNGQPQHF. CDR3 bases: TGTGCCAGCAGTGAATCTGGGGGAAATGGACAGCCCCAGCATTTT.